This entry describes one T cell receptor beta chain. The junction differs from germline at one of its ends, possibly a read error. This entry comes from a study of control samples from healthy donors and cancer patients. Profiled with immunoSEQ multiplex PCR; TCRdb holds only in-frame clones, not every one. The table includes around 89,000 clones, about four fifths detected once. CDR1 and CDR2 (germline): SGHRS, YFSETQ. The CDR3 totals 15 residues. The chain has TRBV5-1 and TRBJ1-4, with D perhaps matching TRBD1 (6 bases). The clonotype comes from a woman aged 60-70 years in good health. Sequencing input: blood. CDR3 DNA: TGCGCCAGCAGTTTGGTGGGGGCGCCTGGTGAAAAACTGTTTTTT. Its translation is CASSLVGAPGEKLFF.